This T cell receptor (beta chain) comes out of a study of blood T cell repertoires in COVID-19. For the study at large: In each case, the material was cDNA or gDNA derived from T cells, B-cell-depleted T cells, or PBMCs.

The assay was immunoSEQ multiplex PCR, and TCRdb's table has in-frame clones only and misses some. This table holds over 75,000 clones, 75% to 90% found once. Sequenced material: peripheral blood. The clonotype originates from a human donor in a cohort sampled during active COVID-19.

DNA of the CDR3: TGTGCCAGCAATGACCCCGGGGGGTACAATGAGCAGTTCTTC. Amino acid sequence: CASNDPGGYNEQFF. The J gene is TRBJ2-1, the V gene TRBV28; 7 nucleotides align to TRBD2. Germline V gene data show CDR1 as MDHEN and CDR2 as SYDVKM. V was pared by 7 bases and J by 4 bases, with 7 bases of the junction left unmatched. The CDR3 loop spans 14 amino acids.